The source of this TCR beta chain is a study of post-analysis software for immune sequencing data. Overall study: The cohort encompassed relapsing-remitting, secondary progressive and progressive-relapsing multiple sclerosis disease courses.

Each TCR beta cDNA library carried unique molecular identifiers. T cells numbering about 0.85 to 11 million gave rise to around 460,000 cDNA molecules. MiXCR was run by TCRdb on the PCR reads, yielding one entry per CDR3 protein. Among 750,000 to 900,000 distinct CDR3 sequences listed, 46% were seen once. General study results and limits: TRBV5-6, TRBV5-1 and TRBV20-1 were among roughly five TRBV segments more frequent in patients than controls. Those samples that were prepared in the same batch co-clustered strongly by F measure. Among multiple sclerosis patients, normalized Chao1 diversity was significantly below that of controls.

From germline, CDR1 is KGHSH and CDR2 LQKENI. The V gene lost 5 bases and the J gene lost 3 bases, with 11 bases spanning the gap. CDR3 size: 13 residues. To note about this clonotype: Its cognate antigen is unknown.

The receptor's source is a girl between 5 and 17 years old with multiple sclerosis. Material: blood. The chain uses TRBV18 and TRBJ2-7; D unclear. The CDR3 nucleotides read TGTGCCAGCTCAATGGACGTATACTACGAGCAGTACTTC. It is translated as CASSMDVYYEQYF.